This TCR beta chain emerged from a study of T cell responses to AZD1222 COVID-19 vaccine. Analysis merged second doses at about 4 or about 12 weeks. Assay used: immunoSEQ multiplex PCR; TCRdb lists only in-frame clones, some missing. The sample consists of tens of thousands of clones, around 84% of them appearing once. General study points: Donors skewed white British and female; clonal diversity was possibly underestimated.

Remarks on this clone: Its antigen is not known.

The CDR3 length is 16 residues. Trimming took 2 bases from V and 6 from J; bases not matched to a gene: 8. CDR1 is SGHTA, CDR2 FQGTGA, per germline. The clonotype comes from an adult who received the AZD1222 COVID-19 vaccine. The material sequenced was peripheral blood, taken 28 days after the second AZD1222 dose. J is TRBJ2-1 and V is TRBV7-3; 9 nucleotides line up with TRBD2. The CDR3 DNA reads TGTGCCAGCAGCTTAGGGGGTAGCGGGAGTCGCAATGAGCAGTTCTTC. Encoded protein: CASSLGGSGSRNEQFF.